This record concerns one T cell receptor delta chain sequence. Antigen: not known. The protein TCRdb lists belongs to a much larger clone and differs from this DNA's translation at residue 24, which points to a read error; the protein shown is made from the DNA. TCRdb re-processed the multiplex PCR reads using CATT. The sample holds some 51,000 delta-chain clones; about 2% are singletons and the top ten take approximately 25%. This entry is derived from a study of γδ T cells in repeated Plasmodium falciparum infection. Study details: Over roughly 600 days, donors received four mosquito-bite P. falciparum NF54 infections. Samples were taken at baseline, before some infections, and 21 days after each.

Vgamma9/Vdelta2+ and Vdelta2-negative gammadelta T cells were flow-sorted from PBMC for bulk sequencing. Study-wide points: Vdelta2-negative gammadelta repertoires, largely Vdelta1+, seemingly showed infection-driven waves of new clonal selection. Vdelta2-negative gammadelta repertoires appeared less diverse and less shared in Malian than Australian children.

The CDR3 extends over 26 amino acids. Germline V gives CDR1 TSWWSYY, CDR2 QGS. Material for sequencing was gamma-delta T cells from blood. This clonotype was obtained from a pool of human donors (malaria-infected and uninfected, not separated). The V gene was identified as TRDV1, while no J gene was called; the table's D call, TRDD3, has no DNA check behind it. CDR3 amino acids: CALGELALSPSYIEGYAKQYTDKPIF. In DNA, the CDR3 is TGTGCTCTTGGGGAACTGGCCCTTTCCCCTTCCTACATCGAGGGATACGCCAAACAGTACACCGATAAACCCATCTTT.